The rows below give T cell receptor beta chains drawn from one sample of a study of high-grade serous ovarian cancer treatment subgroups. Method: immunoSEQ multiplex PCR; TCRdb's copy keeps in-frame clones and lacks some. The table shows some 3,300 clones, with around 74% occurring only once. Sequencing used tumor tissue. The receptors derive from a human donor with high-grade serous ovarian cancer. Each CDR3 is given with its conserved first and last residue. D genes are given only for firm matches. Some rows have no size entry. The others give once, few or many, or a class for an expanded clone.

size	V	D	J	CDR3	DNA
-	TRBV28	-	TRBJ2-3	CASSFMNTDTQYF	TGTGCCAGCAGTTTTATGAACACAGATACGCAGTATTTT
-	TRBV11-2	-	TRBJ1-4	CASSSRLVGLNEKLFF	TGTGCCAGCAGCTCCCGCCTAGTGGGGCTAAATGAAAAACTGTTTTTT
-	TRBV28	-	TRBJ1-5	CASTTTGRQRAPQHF	TGTGCCAGCACCACGACAGGACGCCAGAGAGCGCCCCAGCATTTT
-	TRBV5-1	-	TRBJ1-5	CASSLDGGPQHF	TGCGCCAGCAGCTTGGATGGGGGGCCCCAGCATTTT
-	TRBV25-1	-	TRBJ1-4	CASSEYRGGEKLFF	TGTGCCAGCAGTGAATACAGGGGAGGAGAAAAACTGTTTTTT
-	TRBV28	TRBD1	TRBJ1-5	CASSPGQHGQPQHF	TGTGCCAGCAGTCCGGGACAGCACGGTCAGCCCCAGCATTTT
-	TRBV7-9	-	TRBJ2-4	CASSFGSTGEAIQYF	TGTGCCAGCAGCTTCGGTAGTACAGGGGAGGCCATTCAGTACTTC
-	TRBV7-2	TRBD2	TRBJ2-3	CASSLEGRADTQYF	TGTGCCAGCAGCTTAGAGGGGAGGGCAGATACGCAGTATTTT
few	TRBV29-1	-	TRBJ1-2	CSVQTGIRNYGYTF	TGCAGCGTGCAAACAGGGATACGTAACTATGGCTACACCTTC
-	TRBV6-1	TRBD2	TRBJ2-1	CASSESIAGGTNNEQFF	TGTGCCAGCAGTGAATCTATAGCGGGGGGTACTAACAATGAGCAGTTCTTC
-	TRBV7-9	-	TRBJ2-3	CASSLAGRDTQYF	TGTGCCAGCAGCTTAGCGGGGAGGGATACGCAGTATTTT
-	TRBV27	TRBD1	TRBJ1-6	CAGSYDRGMPLHF	TGTGCCGGCAGCTATGACAGGGGAATGCCCCTCCACTTT
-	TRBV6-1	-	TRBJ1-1	CASTAAAEAFF	TGTGCCAGCACGGCGGCAGCTGAAGCTTTCTTT
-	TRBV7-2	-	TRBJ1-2	CASSLVGGPAYGYTF	TGTGCCAGCAGCTTAGTTGGGGGACCGGCGTATGGCTACACCTTC
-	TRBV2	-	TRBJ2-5	CASKRGETQYF	TGTGCCAGCAAGAGGGGAGAGACCCAGTACTTC
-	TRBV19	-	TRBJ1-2	CASSNPGRQRGYTF	TGTGCCAGTAGTAACCCAGGTCGACAGAGAGGCTACACCTTC
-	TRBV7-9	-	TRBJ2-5	CASNDPGNQETQYF	TGTGCCAGCAACGACCCCGGGAACCAAGAGACCCAGTACTTC
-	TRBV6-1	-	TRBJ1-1	CASSLSRQNTEAFF	TGTGCCAGCAGTTTGTCCAGACAGAACACTGAAGCTTTCTTT
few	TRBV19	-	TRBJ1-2	CASSETANYGYTF	TGTGCCAGTAGTGAGACAGCTAACTATGGCTACACCTTC
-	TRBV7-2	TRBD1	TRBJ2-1	CASSRETGGNEQFF	TGTGCCAGCAGCCGAGAGACAGGGGGCAATGAGCAGTTCTTC
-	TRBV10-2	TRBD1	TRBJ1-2	CASNRGQGHGYTF	TGCGCCAGCAACAGGGGACAGGGGCATGGCTACACCTTC
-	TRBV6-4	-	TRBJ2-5	CASVTGGRGETQYF	TGTGCCAGCGTGACGGGGGGCCGGGGAGAGACCCAGTACTTC
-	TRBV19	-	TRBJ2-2	CASSSQGNTGELFF	TGTGCCAGTAGTTCCCAGGGAAACACCGGGGAGCTGTTTTTT
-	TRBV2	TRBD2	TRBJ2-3	CASSVLAGASTDTQYF	TGTGCCAGCAGTGTCCTAGCGGGGGCGAGCACAGATACGCAGTATTTT
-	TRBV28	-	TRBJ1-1	CASSLGWAGLEAFF	TGTGCCAGCAGTTTAGGGTGGGCAGGGCTTGAAGCTTTCTTT
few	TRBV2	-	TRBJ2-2	CASSEIQGTNTGELFF	TGTGCCAGCAGTGAAATTCAGGGAACGAACACCGGGGAGCTGTTTTTT
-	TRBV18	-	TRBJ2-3	CASSPGQGWRPSTDTQYF	TGTGCCAGCTCACCGGGTCAGGGCTGGCGTCCTAGCACAGATACGCAGTATTTT
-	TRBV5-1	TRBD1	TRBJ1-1	CASSRLQGAATEAFF	TGCGCCAGCAGCCGACTACAGGGGGCAGCCACTGAAGCTTTCTTT
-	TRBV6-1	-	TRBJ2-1	CASWDWGANGQFF	TGTGCCAGCTGGGACTGGGGGGCCAATGGGCAGTTCTTC
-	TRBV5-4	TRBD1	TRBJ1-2	CASSSADRVKYTF	TGTGCCAGCAGCTCCGCGGACAGGGTGAAGTACACCTTC
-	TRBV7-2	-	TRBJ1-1	CASSWGREGRTNTEAFF	TGTGCCAGCAGCTGGGGGCGCGAGGGACGGACGAACACTGAAGCTTTCTTT
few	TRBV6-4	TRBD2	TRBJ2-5	CASSDGTSGGMYQETQYF	TGTGCCAGCAGTGACGGGACTAGCGGGGGGATGTACCAAGAGACCCAGTACTTC
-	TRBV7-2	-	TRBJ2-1	CASSGGSYNEQFF	TGTGCCAGCAGCGGGGGGTCCTACAATGAGCAGTTCTTC
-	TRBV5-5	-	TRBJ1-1	CASSSGGFLGNTEAFF	TGTGCCAGCAGCTCAGGTGGTTTCCTAGGGAACACTGAAGCTTTCTTT
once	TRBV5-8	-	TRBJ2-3	CASSSVGRGSTDTQYF	TGTGCCAGCAGCTCCGTGGGGCGGGGTAGCACAGATACGCAGTATTTT
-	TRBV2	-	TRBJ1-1	CASSEAHRRGVRAFF	TGTGCCAGCAGTGAAGCACACAGGCGGGGGGTTAGGGCTTTCTTT
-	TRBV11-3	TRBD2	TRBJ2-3	CASSQQRGGSDTQYF	TGTGCCAGCAGTCAACAGCGGGGGGGGTCAGATACGCAGTATTTT
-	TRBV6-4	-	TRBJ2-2	CASIKGCSGELFF	TGTGCCAGCATCAAAGGGTGTTCCGGGGAGCTGTTTTTT
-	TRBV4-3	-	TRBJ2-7	CASSQTGRAGEQYF	TGCGCCAGCAGCCAAACAGGGAGGGCGGGCGAGCAGTACTTC
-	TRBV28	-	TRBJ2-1	CASRGTWGMYANEQFF	TGTGCCAGCAGAGGAACCTGGGGAATGTACGCTAATGAGCAGTTCTTC
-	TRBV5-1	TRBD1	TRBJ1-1	CASSLATTGSEAFF	TGCGCCAGCAGCTTGGCCACGACAGGGTCTGAAGCTTTCTTT
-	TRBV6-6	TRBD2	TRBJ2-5	CASSYSSSGETQYF	TGTGCCAGCAGTTACTCCTCTAGCGGGGAGACCCAGTACTTC
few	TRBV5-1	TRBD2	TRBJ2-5	CASSPRTSGGFETQYF	TGCGCCAGCAGCCCGAGGACTAGCGGGGGATTTGAGACCCAGTACTTC
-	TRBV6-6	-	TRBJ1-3	CASPSTKSVYF	TGTGCCAGCCCAAGTACGAAATCAGTATATTTT
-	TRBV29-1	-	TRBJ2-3	CSVDGGGADTQYF	TGCAGCGTTGACGGGGGAGGAGCAGATACGCAGTATTTT
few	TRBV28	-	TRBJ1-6	CASSGPNSPLHF	TGTGCCAGCAGTGGCCCTAATTCACCCCTCCACTTT
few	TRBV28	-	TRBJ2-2	CASSQHYLGTGELFF	TGTGCCAGCAGTCAACACTATCTGGGGACCGGGGAGCTGTTTTTT
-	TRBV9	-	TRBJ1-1	CASSPRLRTQGVTEAFF	TGTGCCAGCAGCCCCCGGCTTCGGACGCAGGGTGTGACTGAAGCTTTCTTT
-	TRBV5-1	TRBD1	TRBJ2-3	CASSDLDRETQYF	TGCGCCAGCAGCGATCTGGACAGGGAAACGCAGTATTTT
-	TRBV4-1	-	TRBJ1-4	CASSQDGRRGREKLFF	TGCGCCAGCAGCCAAGATGGTCGGAGGGGAAGGGAAAAACTGTTTTTT
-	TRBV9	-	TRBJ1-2	CASSVGGRGRGYTF	TGTGCCAGCAGCGTAGGTGGCAGGGGCAGAGGCTACACCTTC
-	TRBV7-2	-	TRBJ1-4	CASSLAGRPVNEKLFF	TGTGCCAGCAGCTTAGCAGGGAGACCCGTTAATGAAAAACTGTTTTTT